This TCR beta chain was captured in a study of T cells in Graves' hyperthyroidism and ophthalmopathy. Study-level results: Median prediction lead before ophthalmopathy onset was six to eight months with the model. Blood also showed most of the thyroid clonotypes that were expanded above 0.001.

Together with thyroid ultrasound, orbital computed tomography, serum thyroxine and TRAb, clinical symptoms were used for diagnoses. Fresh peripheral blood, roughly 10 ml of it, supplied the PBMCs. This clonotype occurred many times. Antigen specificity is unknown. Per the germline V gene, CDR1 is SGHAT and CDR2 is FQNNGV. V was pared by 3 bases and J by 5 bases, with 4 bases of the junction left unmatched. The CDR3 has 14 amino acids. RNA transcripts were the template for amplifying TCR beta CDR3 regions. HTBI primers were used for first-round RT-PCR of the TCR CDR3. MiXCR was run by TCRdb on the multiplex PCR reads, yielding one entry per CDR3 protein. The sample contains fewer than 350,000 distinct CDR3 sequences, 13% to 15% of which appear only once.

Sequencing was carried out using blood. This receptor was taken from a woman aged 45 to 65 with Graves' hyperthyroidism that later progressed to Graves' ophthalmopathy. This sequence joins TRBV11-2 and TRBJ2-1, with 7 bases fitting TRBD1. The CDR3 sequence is CASSFGTANNEQFF. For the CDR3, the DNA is TGTGCCAGCAGCTTTGGGACAGCTAACAATGAGCAGTTCTTC.